A selection of T cell receptor beta chains follows, all from one sample in a study of T cell changes during pregnancy in multiple sclerosis. Only in-frame clones appear in the TCRdb table, and some are missing; sequencing was by immunoSEQ multiplex PCR. The table records some 40,000 clones, about 90% of them present only once. This specimen was CD4+ T cells from peripheral blood mononuclear cells, taken in the third trimester of pregnancy. The receptor source for this set is a female donor with multiple sclerosis, enrolled in a pregnancy study. CDR3s include the opening cysteine and the closing phenylalanine or tryptophan. Part of the rows lack a size; the others show once, few, many or a class for expanded clones.

j_call: TRBJ1-5
clone_size: .
v_call: TRBV10-3
cdr3_aa: CAIGRGGSNQPQHF

j_call: TRBJ2-1
clone_size: .
v_call: TRBV9
cdr3_aa: CASSTRSSGSWNEQFF

j_call: TRBJ2-3
clone_size: .
v_call: TRBV7-3
cdr3_aa: CASSLKAQLAGDTDTQYF

j_call: TRBJ2-7
clone_size: .
v_call: TRBV9
cdr3_aa: CASSAGTSGSYEQYF

j_call: TRBJ1-5
clone_size: .
v_call: TRBV23-1
cdr3_aa: CASSRRVSNQPQHF

j_call: TRBJ2-3
clone_size: .
v_call: TRBV19
cdr3_aa: CASSPLGSGEGSTDTQYF

j_call: TRBJ1-4
clone_size: .
v_call: TRBV9
cdr3_aa: CASSVGGTEINEKLFF

j_call: TRBJ1-3
clone_size: .
v_call: TRBV27
cdr3_aa: CASSQKGSVPGNTIYF

j_call: TRBJ2-2
clone_size: once
v_call: TRBV5-1
cdr3_aa: CASSSPPGTGLFANTGELFF

j_call: TRBJ1-2
clone_size: .
v_call: TRBV2
cdr3_aa: CASSEGGHYGYTF

j_call: TRBJ1-4
clone_size: .
v_call: TRBV4-3
cdr3_aa: CASSPQLVNEKLFF

j_call: TRBJ2-7
clone_size: .
v_call: TRBV14
cdr3_aa: CASSHAGEQYF

j_call: TRBJ2-7
clone_size: .
v_call: TRBV10-1
cdr3_aa: CAIQTRGRGSYEQYF

j_call: TRBJ1-4
clone_size: .
v_call: TRBV18
cdr3_aa: CASSGTGEKLFF

j_call: TRBJ2-7
clone_size: .
v_call: TRBV7-7
cdr3_aa: CASSRDRGGEQYF

j_call: TRBJ2-6
clone_size: .
v_call: TRBV18
cdr3_aa: CASSPPGLATTSGANVLTF

j_call: TRBJ2-7
clone_size: .
v_call: TRBV5-4
cdr3_aa: CASSLDRRLHEQYF

j_call: TRBJ1-5
clone_size: .
v_call: TRBV19
cdr3_aa: CASSIGGSAQHF

j_call: TRBJ2-7
clone_size: .
v_call: TRBV10-2
cdr3_aa: CASSTGTGTREQYF

j_call: TRBJ2-2
clone_size: once
v_call: TRBV5-1
cdr3_aa: CASSLGPGGYTGELFF

j_call: TRBJ2-1
clone_size: .
v_call: TRBV7-2
cdr3_aa: CASSLDRGRGNEQFF

j_call: TRBJ2-1
clone_size: .
v_call: TRBV9
cdr3_aa: CASSVGLDEQFF

j_call: TRBJ2-1
clone_size: .
v_call: TRBV18
cdr3_aa: CASSPGTGAFSSYNEQFF

j_call: TRBJ2-5
clone_size: .
v_call: TRBV7-2
cdr3_aa: CASSPRETQYF

j_call: TRBJ1-1
clone_size: once
v_call: TRBV7-9
cdr3_aa: CASSLRTGDTEAFF

j_call: TRBJ2-3
clone_size: .
v_call: TRBV30
cdr3_aa: CAWSANDPDTQYF

j_call: TRBJ1-2
clone_size: .
v_call: TRBV7-2
cdr3_aa: CASSRGTGGDYFNYGYTF

j_call: TRBJ2-1
clone_size: once
v_call: TRBV19
cdr3_aa: CASRVSGSINEQFF

j_call: TRBJ1-5
clone_size: few
v_call: TRBV2
cdr3_aa: CASSIQSSNQPQHF

j_call: TRBJ1-2
clone_size: .
v_call: TRBV12-5
cdr3_aa: CASGFLRTGHGYTF

j_call: TRBJ2-7
clone_size: .
v_call: TRBV18
cdr3_aa: CASSPPTSGRSSREQYF

j_call: TRBJ2-1
clone_size: .
v_call: TRBV10-3
cdr3_aa: CAISEPTKSSYNEQFF

j_call: TRBJ1-3
clone_size: .
v_call: TRBV6-5
cdr3_aa: CASSYSGAGGNTIYF

j_call: TRBJ2-1
clone_size: .
v_call: TRBV10-3
cdr3_aa: CAIGTGEGNEQFF

j_call: TRBJ1-1
clone_size: .
v_call: TRBV29-1
cdr3_aa: CSVERGQGDTEAFF

j_call: TRBJ2-3
clone_size: .
v_call: TRBV7-2
cdr3_aa: CASSLSTDTQYF

j_call: TRBJ2-7
clone_size: .
v_call: TRBV7-9
cdr3_aa: CASREGYEQYF

j_call: TRBJ2-1
clone_size: .
v_call: TRBV7-9
cdr3_aa: CASSYIAGAAVGQFF

j_call: TRBJ1-2
clone_size: .
v_call: TRBV25-1
cdr3_aa: CASSESGDLYGYTF

j_call: TRBJ1-2
clone_size: once
v_call: TRBV2
cdr3_aa: CASSEDGDGYTF

j_call: TRBJ2-7
clone_size: .
v_call: TRBV5-1
cdr3_aa: CASSTSLPGGFEQYF

j_call: TRBJ1-1
clone_size: .
v_call: TRBV18
cdr3_aa: CASSPGLMNTEAFF

j_call: TRBJ2-1
clone_size: .
v_call: TRBV12-2
cdr3_aa: CASRPRGAGRSNNEQFF

j_call: TRBJ2-7
clone_size: .
v_call: TRBV20-1
cdr3_aa: CSAAERDEQYF

j_call: TRBJ2-5
clone_size: .
v_call: TRBV5-4
cdr3_aa: CASSFARGGRETQYF

j_call: TRBJ2-1
clone_size: .
v_call: TRBV5-1
cdr3_aa: CASSLAAGGPYNEQFF

j_call: TRBJ2-7
clone_size: .
v_call: TRBV6-1
cdr3_aa: CASRRLVYEQYF

j_call: TRBJ2-7
clone_size: .
v_call: TRBV9
cdr3_aa: CASSVGPAELAGGPAYEQYF

j_call: TRBJ2-1
clone_size: .
v_call: TRBV4-2
cdr3_aa: CASSQERISGPPRGEQFF

j_call: TRBJ2-3
clone_size: .
v_call: TRBV4-1
cdr3_aa: CASSQVLTLAGSTSTDTQYF

j_call: TRBJ2-7
clone_size: .
v_call: TRBV10-3
cdr3_aa: CASSARNEQYF

j_call: TRBJ1-5
clone_size: .
v_call: TRBV5-1
cdr3_aa: CASSLEQGEPPQHF

j_call: TRBJ2-1
clone_size: .
v_call: TRBV11-2
cdr3_aa: CASSLASSYNEQFF

j_call: TRBJ2-7
clone_size: .
v_call: TRBV28
cdr3_aa: CASSGAGQGAREQYF

j_call: TRBJ1-2
clone_size: .
v_call: TRBV5-4
cdr3_aa: CASSLVGTANYGYTF

j_call: TRBJ1-3
clone_size: .
v_call: TRBV28
cdr3_aa: CASSLYQGQSSGNTIYF

j_call: TRBJ2-1
clone_size: .
v_call: TRBV20-1
cdr3_aa: CSAPRSNEQFF

j_call: TRBJ1-1
clone_size: .
v_call: TRBV4-2
cdr3_aa: CASSPQDTPGTEAFF

j_call: TRBJ2-5
clone_size: .
v_call: TRBV6-1
cdr3_aa: CASSEPEYQETQYF